Below, one T cell receptor (beta chain) is given with its context. These data belong to a study of T cell changes during pregnancy in multiple sclerosis. Produced via immunoSEQ multiplex PCR; TCRdb's table is partial and in-frame only. Of tens of thousands of clones listed, roughly 89% are singletons. CDR1 is SGHVS, CDR2 FQNEAQ, per germline. The CDR3 loop spans 13 amino acids. Trimming removed 5 bases at V and 5 bases at J, with 11 bases between. The receptor's source is a female donor in good health, enrolled as a control in a pregnancy study. Sequencing used CD4+ T cells from peripheral blood mononuclear cells, obtained in the first trimester of pregnancy. The rearrangement joins TRBV7-8 to TRBJ2-3; D remains ambiguous. The DNA of the CDR3 is TGTGCCAGCAGCCCTCCGCGGAAAGATACGCAGTATTTT. This encodes CASSPPRKDTQYF.